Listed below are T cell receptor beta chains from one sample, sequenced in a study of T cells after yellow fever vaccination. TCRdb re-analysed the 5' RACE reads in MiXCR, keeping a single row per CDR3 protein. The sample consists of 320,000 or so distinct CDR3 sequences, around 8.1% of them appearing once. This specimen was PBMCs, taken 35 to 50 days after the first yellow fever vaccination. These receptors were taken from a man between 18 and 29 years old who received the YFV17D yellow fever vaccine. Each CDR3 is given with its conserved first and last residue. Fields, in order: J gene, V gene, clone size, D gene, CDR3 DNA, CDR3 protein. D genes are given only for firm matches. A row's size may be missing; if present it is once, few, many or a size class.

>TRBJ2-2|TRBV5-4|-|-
TGTGCCAGCAGCCGGAGGGACAGTGTGGCCGGGGAGCTGTTTTTT
CASSRRDSVAGELFF
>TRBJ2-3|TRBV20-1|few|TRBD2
TGCAGTGCTACCACTACTAGCGGGGGGGTTATTAGCACAGATACGCAGTATTTT
CSATTTSGGVISTDTQYF
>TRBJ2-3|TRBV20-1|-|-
TGCAGTGCTACCCGACGGGCAGATACGCAGTATTTT
CSATRRADTQYF
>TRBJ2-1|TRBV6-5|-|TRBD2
TGTGCCAGCAGTTACTCTGGACTAGCGCCGTACAATGAGCAGTTCTTC
CASSYSGLAPYNEQFF
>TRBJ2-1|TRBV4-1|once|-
TGCGCCAGCAGCCAAGGCTGTGGGGGGTACAATGAGCAGTTCTTC
CASSQGCGGYNEQFF
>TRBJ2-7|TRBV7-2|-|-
TGTGCCAGCAGCTTATATACGGCTGGCTACGAGCAGTACTTC
CASSLYTAGYEQYF
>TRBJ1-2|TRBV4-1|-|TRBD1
TGCGCCAGCAGCCAGTTGACAGGGAATAACTATGGCTACACCTTC
CASSQLTGNNYGYTF
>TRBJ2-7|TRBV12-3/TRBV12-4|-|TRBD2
TGTGCCAGCAGCCCTTATCTGACGGGGGGTCAAGACGAGCAGTACTTC
CASSPYLTGGQDEQYF
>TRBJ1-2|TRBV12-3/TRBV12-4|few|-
TGTGCCAGCAGTTCCAACGGGCCCTCCTCGGTGCACTTC
CASSSNGPSSVHF
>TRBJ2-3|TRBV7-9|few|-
TGTGCCAGCAGCCCCCAGGCAGGGGTCGGTTTCGGTCAGTATTTT
CASSPQAGVGFGQYF